These 6 T cell receptor beta chains originate from one sample sequenced in a study of shared T cell receptors in the human thymus. Measured with immunoSEQ multiplex PCR; TCRdb has only the in-frame clones, and not every one. The sample holds tens of thousands of clones, roughly 95% seen once. Material: thymocytes. These receptor sequences come from a human donor.

V usage is TRBV10-3 and J usage is TRBJ2-7; D is unresolved. This CDR3 comprises 15 residues. The germline CDR1 and CDR2 sequences are ENHRY and SYGVKD. V gave up 4 bases and J gave up 6 bases, with 19 bases separating them. CDR3: CAISGNRAFLPEQYF. Here the CDR3 DNA reads TGTGCCATCAGTGGTAACCGGGCCTTCTTGCCCGAGCAGTACTTC.

This chain joins TRBV5-1 and TRBJ2-7; D might be TRBD1 or TRBD2, each matching 7 bases. This CDR3 has 18 amino acids. Germline CDR1 and CDR2: SGHRS and YFSETQ. Between the trimmed V and J ends, which lost 0 bases and 1 base, there was a span of 20 bases. The CDR3 protein is CASSLARGEDRTSYEQYF. The CDR3, as DNA: TGCGCCAGCAGCTTGGCCCGGGGGGAGGACAGGACTTCCTACGAGCAGTACTTC. Based on the CDR3 plus reference TRBV5-1 and TRBJ2-7, the full variable domain is KAGVTQTPRYLIKTRGQQVTLSCSPISGHRSVSWYQQTPGQGLQFLFEYFSETQRNKGNFPGRFSGRQFSNSRSEMNVSTLELGDSALYLCASSLARGEDRTSYEQYFGPGTRLTVT.

This clone has only one observation. The chain carries TRBV5-1 and TRBJ2-7; no clear D. CDR1 and CDR2 from the germline V gene are SGHRS and YFSETQ. This CDR3 region has 15 residues. V gave up 0 bases and J gave up 0 bases, with 10 bases separating them. CDR3 amino acids: CASSLGQDSSYEQYF. The DNA for the CDR3 is TGCGCCAGCAGCTTGGGTCAGGATAGCTCCTACGAGCAGTACTTC.

V gene TRBV7-2 combines with J gene TRBJ2-7; TRBD1 matches at 8 bases. CDR1 and CDR2 from the germline V gene are SGHTA and FQGNSA. Unmatched junction bases numbered 6, after V lost 5 bases and J lost 0 bases. CDR3 length: 15 residues. CDR3 loop: CASSLRTGSSYEQYF. CDR3 nucleotide sequence: TGTGCCAGCAGCCTCCGGACAGGGAGCTCCTACGAGCAGTACTTC.

The rearrangement joins TRBV29-1 to TRBJ2-5; D may correspond to TRBD1 or TRBD2 (6 bases each). CDR1 and CDR2 (germline): SQVTM, ANQGSEA. CDR3 length equals 13 residues. V lost 6 bases, J lost 1 base, and 12 bases lay in between. CDR3 coding DNA: TGCAGCGTCGCCCGGGGGCCCCAAGAGACCCAGTACTTC. Amino acid sequence: CSVARGPQETQYF.

The gene calls are TRBV29-1 and TRBJ1-2; D gene uncertain. There are 13 residues in the CDR3. Germline V gene sequence: CDR1 SQVTM, CDR2 ANQGSEA. V shed 6 bases and J shed 3 bases, with 14 bases lying between them. CDR3 in DNA: TGCAGCGTCAGTCACCCCGATGACTATGGCTACACCTTC. Protein product: CSVSHPDDYGYTF.